The rows below give T cell receptor beta chains drawn from one sample of a study of T cell repertoires in cytomegalovirus infection. These receptors' antigens are unknown. One entry per CDR3 protein results from TCRdb running MiXCR on the reads. The sample records 700,000 to 900,000 distinct CDR3 sequences, approximately 32% being singletons. Specimen: cultured CD8+ T cells from PBMCs, collected from culture after CMV antigen stimulation. The source is a human donor in good health (CMV status not recorded). Some clones in this sample may be carry-over from other donors' samples. Both conserved end residues are part of each CDR3. D genes are given only for firm matches. Clone size, where shown, is once, few, many, or a class for clones that have expanded.

D	J	size	length	V	DNA	CDR3
NA	TRBJ1-1	NA	12	TRBV15	TGTGCCACCAGCGATTGGAACACTGAAGCTTTCTTT	CATSDWNTEAFF
NA	TRBJ1-5	NA	15	TRBV4-1	TGCGCCAGCAGCCAAGTCGAAAGTGGCAATCAGCCCCAGCATTTT	CASSQVESGNQPQHF
NA	TRBJ1-2	NA	14	TRBV27	TGTGCCAGCAGTGGGGACCCCGGGGACTATGGCTACACCTTC	CASSGDPGDYGYTF
TRBD1	TRBJ1-1	few	17	TRBV28	TGTGCCAGCAGTATTGACAGGGGGCCGCGCGGGAGCACTGAAGCTTTCTTT	CASSIDRGPRGSTEAFF
TRBD2	TRBJ2-1	few	19	TRBV4-3	TGCGCCAGCAGCCAAGTTTTAAGTCTAGCGGGGAGTTCGTATAATGAGCAGTTCTTC	CASSQVLSLAGSSYNEQFF
TRBD2	TRBJ2-3	NA	16	TRBV4-1	TGCGCCAGCAGCCACCCAGCGGGGGACAGCACAGATACGCAGTATTTT	CASSHPAGDSTDTQYF
NA	TRBJ2-5	NA	13	TRBV11-3	TGTGCCAGCAGCTTGTGGCGTCAAGAGACCCAGTACTTC	CASSLWRQETQYF
NA	TRBJ2-5	many	14	TRBV7-8	TGTGCCAGCAGCTTCCCGATCCCCCCAGAGACCCAGTACTTC	CASSFPIPPETQYF
NA	TRBJ1-2	many	13	TRBV7-6	TGTGCCAGCAGCCCTGTCGGGTACTATGGCTACACCTTC	CASSPVGYYGYTF
TRBD2	TRBJ2-2	many	18	TRBV7-8	TGTGCCAGCAGCTTAGCAGGAGGGAGGACTAGCACGCCCGGGGAGCTGTTTTTT	CASSLAGGRTSTPGELFF
NA	TRBJ2-3	many	14	TRBV7-6	TGTGCCAGCAGCTTAGTAGAGGGAGCAGATACGCAGTATTTT	CASSLVEGADTQYF
NA	TRBJ1-1	NA	14	TRBV7-2	TGTGCCAGCAGCTTAGTGGCGATGAGCACTGAAGCTTTCTTT	CASSLVAMSTEAFF
NA	TRBJ2-3	many	15	TRBV12-3/TRBV12-4	TGTGCCAGCAGTTTAAGTGGTTACCGCACAGATACGCAGTATTTT	CASSLSGYRTDTQYF
NA	TRBJ1-2	NA	15	TRBV7-6	TGTGCCAGCAGCCCAGCGGGGGGCAACTACTATGGCTACACCTTC	CASSPAGGNYYGYTF
NA	TRBJ2-5	NA	16	TRBV5-6	TGTGCCAGCAGCTTGGGCACCGACAGGAGGGGAGAGACCCAGTACTTC	CASSLGTDRRGETQYF
NA	TRBJ1-4	many	16	TRBV6-5	TGTGCCAGCAGTTACTCGACGGGGTTGACTAATGAAAAACTGTTTTTT	CASSYSTGLTNEKLFF
TRBD2	TRBJ2-1	many	19	TRBV7-6	TGTGCCAGCAGCTTAACTAGCGGGGGGGTTCAAAGCTCCTACAATGAGCAGTTCTTC	CASSLTSGGVQSSYNEQFF